A selection of T cell receptor beta chains follows, all from one sample in a study of blood T cell repertoires in COVID-19. The method was immunoSEQ multiplex PCR; TCRdb's version includes in-frame clones alone and lacks a portion of them. The sample has hundreds of thousands of clones; around nine tenths are singletons. The sample taken for sequencing was peripheral blood. These receptors came from a woman aged 50 to 60 with COVID-19, enrolled during active disease. Each CDR3 is given with its conserved first and last residue. The D gene is left open where the match is weak. Size is stated for part of the rows, as once, few or many counts, or as a class when the clone is expanded.

clone size: -; V gene: TRBV5-6; D gene: -; J gene: TRBJ2-7; CDR3 protein: CASSLEGIAYEQYF; CDR3 DNA: TGTGCCAGCAGCTTGGAGGGGATAGCCTACGAGCAGTACTTC
clone size: -; V gene: TRBV2; D gene: TRBD1; J gene: TRBJ1-2; CDR3 protein: CASEGTVYGYTF; CDR3 DNA: TGTGCCAGTGAGGGGACAGTCTATGGCTACACCTTC
clone size: -; V gene: TRBV5-8; D gene: -; J gene: TRBJ2-3; CDR3 protein: CASSWSRDKPSTDTQYF; CDR3 DNA: TGTGCCAGCAGCTGGAGTCGGGACAAACCTAGCACAGATACGCAGTATTTT
clone size: -; V gene: TRBV6-1; D gene: -; J gene: TRBJ1-5; CDR3 protein: CASSEYLQPQHF; CDR3 DNA: TGTGCCAGCAGTGAATATCTCCAGCCCCAGCATTTT
clone size: -; V gene: TRBV6-5; D gene: -; J gene: TRBJ1-1; CDR3 protein: CASSPAGGPEAFF; CDR3 DNA: TGTGCCAGCAGTCCAGCGGGGGGTCCTGAAGCTTTCTTT
clone size: -; V gene: TRBV2; D gene: TRBD1; J gene: TRBJ1-4; CDR3 protein: CASSKDRGNEKLFF; CDR3 DNA: TGTGCCAGCAGTAAGGACAGGGGTAATGAAAAACTGTTTTTT
clone size: -; V gene: TRBV19; D gene: TRBD1; J gene: TRBJ1-5; CDR3 protein: CASSWGQGSQPQHF; CDR3 DNA: TGTGCCAGTAGCTGGGGACAGGGAAGTCAGCCCCAGCATTTT
clone size: -; V gene: TRBV15; D gene: -; J gene: TRBJ1-1; CDR3 protein: CATSRPRATGYTEAFF; CDR3 DNA: TGTGCCACCAGCAGACCAAGAGCAACAGGGTACACTGAAGCTTTCTTT
clone size: -; V gene: TRBV18; D gene: TRBD2; J gene: TRBJ2-7; CDR3 protein: CASSFGTRSTYWEQYF; CDR3 DNA: TGTGCCAGCTCATTCGGGACTAGATCTACTTATTGGGAGCAGTACTTC
clone size: -; V gene: TRBV7-8; D gene: -; J gene: TRBJ1-6; CDR3 protein: CASSRDGYNSPLHF; CDR3 DNA: TGTGCCAGCAGCCGAGACGGGTATAATTCACCCCTCCACTTT
clone size: -; V gene: TRBV5-4; D gene: -; J gene: TRBJ2-1; CDR3 protein: CASSLGGGHYNEQFF; CDR3 DNA: TGTGCCAGCAGCTTGGGGGGGGGCCACTACAATGAGCAGTTCTTC
clone size: -; V gene: TRBV6-1; D gene: TRBD1; J gene: TRBJ1-1; CDR3 protein: CASSEAVPPGGTEAFF; CDR3 DNA: TGTGCCAGCAGTGAAGCGGTTCCCCCAGGGGGCACTGAAGCTTTCTTT
clone size: -; V gene: TRBV11-2; D gene: -; J gene: TRBJ2-1; CDR3 protein: CASSLGTGAYNEQFF; CDR3 DNA: TGTGCCAGCAGCTTAGGAACAGGAGCCTACAATGAGCAGTTCTTC
clone size: -; V gene: TRBV24-1; D gene: TRBD2; J gene: TRBJ2-5; CDR3 protein: CATSKPSGSQETQYF; CDR3 DNA: TGTGCCACCAGCAAGCCTAGCGGCAGTCAAGAGACCCAGTACTTC
clone size: -; V gene: TRBV4-1; D gene: -; J gene: TRBJ2-5; CDR3 protein: CASSQEINPGQETQYF; CDR3 DNA: TGCGCCAGCAGCCAAGAAATCAACCCGGGGCAAGAGACCCAGTACTTC
clone size: -; V gene: TRBV30; D gene: -; J gene: TRBJ1-5; CDR3 protein: CAWYGGSNQPQHF; CDR3 DNA: TGTGCCTGGTACGGGGGAAGCAATCAGCCCCAGCATTTT
clone size: few; V gene: TRBV18; D gene: -; J gene: TRBJ1-1; CDR3 protein: CASSPPTQGLEAFF; CDR3 DNA: TGTGCCAGCTCACCACCTACACAGGGTTTGGAAGCTTTCTTT
clone size: -; V gene: TRBV30; D gene: -; J gene: TRBJ1-2; CDR3 protein: CAWSLGGGEHTF; CDR3 DNA: TGTGCCTGGAGTTTGGGAGGGGGTGAACACACCTTC
clone size: -; V gene: TRBV5-4; D gene: TRBD2; J gene: TRBJ2-5; CDR3 protein: CASSLPEIAGRGETQYF; CDR3 DNA: TGTGCCAGCAGCCTCCCCGAGATAGCGGGGAGGGGGGAGACCCAGTACTTC
clone size: -; V gene: TRBV6-1; D gene: TRBD2; J gene: TRBJ2-7; CDR3 protein: CASSEFSGVTEQYF; CDR3 DNA: TGTGCCAGCAGTGAATTCAGCGGGGTGACCGAGCAGTACTTC
clone size: -; V gene: TRBV9; D gene: TRBD1; J gene: TRBJ1-1; CDR3 protein: CASSVGGRGSSEAFF; CDR3 DNA: TGTGCCAGCAGCGTAGGAGGCAGGGGGAGTTCTGAAGCTTTCTTT
clone size: few; V gene: TRBV4-1; D gene: -; J gene: TRBJ2-7; CDR3 protein: CASSQMVIGGATTYEQYF; CDR3 DNA: TGCGCCAGCAGCCAAATGGTTATCGGCGGGGCTACGACCTACGAGCAGTACTTC
clone size: -; V gene: TRBV2; D gene: -; J gene: TRBJ2-3; CDR3 protein: CASSQKTSADTQYF; CDR3 DNA: TGTGCCAGCAGCCAAAAGACTTCGGCAGATACGCAGTATTTT
clone size: -; V gene: TRBV19; D gene: -; J gene: TRBJ1-2; CDR3 protein: CASRGRATSGYTF; CDR3 DNA: TGTGCCAGTAGGGGGCGCGCGACAAGTGGCTACACCTTC
clone size: few; V gene: TRBV10-3; D gene: -; J gene: TRBJ1-1; CDR3 protein: CAISGDTVAFF; CDR3 DNA: TGTGCCATCAGTGGGGACACGGTGGCTTTCTTT
clone size: -; V gene: TRBV12-5; D gene: -; J gene: TRBJ2-2; CDR3 protein: CASGLVLGRSAGELFF; CDR3 DNA: TGTGCTAGTGGTTTGGTATTGGGGAGATCAGCCGGGGAGCTGTTTTTT
clone size: -; V gene: TRBV6-5; D gene: -; J gene: TRBJ1-5; CDR3 protein: CAAKAGQDQPQHF; CDR3 DNA: TGTGCCGCGAAGGCAGGGCAAGATCAGCCCCAGCATTTT
clone size: -; V gene: TRBV5-1; D gene: TRBD1; J gene: TRBJ2-7; CDR3 protein: CASSGGTGVHEQYF; CDR3 DNA: TGCGCCAGCAGCGGAGGGACAGGGGTACACGAGCAGTACTTC
clone size: -; V gene: TRBV2; D gene: -; J gene: TRBJ1-5; CDR3 protein: CASSTGSNQPQHF; CDR3 DNA: TGTGCCAGCAGCACAGGGTCCAATCAGCCCCAGCATTTT
clone size: -; V gene: TRBV6-5; D gene: TRBD1; J gene: TRBJ1-2; CDR3 protein: CASSLNPGTGSGYTF; CDR3 DNA: TGTGCCAGCAGCCTAAATCCCGGGACAGGGAGTGGCTACACCTTC
clone size: -; V gene: TRBV24-1; D gene: -; J gene: TRBJ2-3; CDR3 protein: CATSVSGDLDTQYF; CDR3 DNA: TGTGCCACCAGTGTCTCGGGGGATTTAGATACGCAGTATTTT
clone size: -; V gene: TRBV18; D gene: -; J gene: TRBJ2-1; CDR3 protein: CATQVADNEQFF; CDR3 DNA: TGTGCCACTCAGGTAGCGGACAATGAGCAGTTCTTC
clone size: -; V gene: TRBV11-2; D gene: -; J gene: TRBJ1-1; CDR3 protein: CASSRNMRETEAFF; CDR3 DNA: TGTGCCAGCAGCCGCAATATGAGGGAGACTGAAGCTTTCTTT
clone size: -; V gene: TRBV6-4; D gene: TRBD1; J gene: TRBJ1-1; CDR3 protein: CASSLDGQGGTEAFF; CDR3 DNA: TGTGCCAGCAGTCTCGATGGACAGGGCGGCACTGAAGCTTTCTTT
clone size: -; V gene: TRBV5-1; D gene: -; J gene: TRBJ1-5; CDR3 protein: CASSLGPQNREGQPQHF; CDR3 DNA: TGCGCCAGCAGCTTGGGACCCCAAAACAGGGAAGGTCAGCCCCAGCATTTT
clone size: -; V gene: TRBV11-2; D gene: TRBD1; J gene: TRBJ1-4; CDR3 protein: CASTDRFNEKLFF; CDR3 DNA: TGTGCCAGCACGGACAGGTTTAATGAAAAACTGTTTTTT
clone size: -; V gene: TRBV10-1; D gene: TRBD2; J gene: TRBJ2-1; CDR3 protein: CASSGPTSGGPPRHYNEQFF; CDR3 DNA: TGCGCCAGCAGTGGCCCCACTAGCGGGGGCCCCCCAAGGCATTACAATGAGCAGTTCTTC
clone size: -; V gene: TRBV19; D gene: -; J gene: TRBJ1-1; CDR3 protein: CASSYRTGMATEAFF; CDR3 DNA: TGTGCCAGTAGTTACCGAACAGGGATGGCCACTGAAGCTTTCTTT
clone size: -; V gene: TRBV14; D gene: -; J gene: TRBJ1-6; CDR3 protein: CASSLLPPGQAGNSPLHF; CDR3 DNA: TGTGCCAGCAGCCTCCTACCACCGGGTCAGGCGGGCAATTCACCCCTCCACTTT
clone size: -; V gene: TRBV28; D gene: -; J gene: TRBJ1-1; CDR3 protein: CASRSHWRGTEAFF; CDR3 DNA: TGTGCCAGCAGGTCACACTGGCGGGGCACTGAAGCTTTCTTT
clone size: -; V gene: TRBV5-1; D gene: -; J gene: TRBJ1-1; CDR3 protein: CASSSLYKNTEAFF; CDR3 DNA: TGCGCCAGCAGCTCGCTGTACAAGAACACTGAAGCTTTCTTT
clone size: -; V gene: TRBV4-1; D gene: -; J gene: TRBJ1-1; CDR3 protein: CASSQARGFGGADTEAFF; CDR3 DNA: TGCGCCAGCAGCCAAGCCCGGGGGTTCGGGGGAGCGGACACTGAAGCTTTCTTT
clone size: -; V gene: TRBV30; D gene: -; J gene: TRBJ1-2; CDR3 protein: CAWSEGQDGYTF; CDR3 DNA: TGTGCCTGGAGTGAGGGGCAGGATGGCTACACCTTC
clone size: once; V gene: TRBV4-1; D gene: TRBD2; J gene: TRBJ2-1; CDR3 protein: CASSRGTSGYNEQFF; CDR3 DNA: TGCGCCAGCAGCCGAGGGACTAGCGGTTACAATGAGCAGTTCTTC
clone size: -; V gene: TRBV19; D gene: -; J gene: TRBJ1-5; CDR3 protein: CASSITTLYSNQPQHF; CDR3 DNA: TGTGCCAGTAGTATAACGACATTGTATAGCAATCAGCCCCAGCATTTT
clone size: once; V gene: TRBV13; D gene: TRBD1; J gene: TRBJ1-6; CDR3 protein: CASSPHGDRGFNSPLHF; CDR3 DNA: TGTGCCAGCAGCCCCCACGGGGACAGGGGATTTAATTCACCCCTCCACTTT
clone size: -; V gene: TRBV5-6; D gene: TRBD2; J gene: TRBJ2-5; CDR3 protein: CASSLPPGTSGGVQETQYF; CDR3 DNA: TGTGCCAGCAGCTTGCCCCCCGGGACTAGCGGGGGGGTTCAGGAGACCCAGTACTTC
clone size: -; V gene: TRBV4-1; D gene: -; J gene: TRBJ2-3; CDR3 protein: CASRHDTFGSTDTQYF; CDR3 DNA: TGCGCCAGCAGACACGACACATTTGGAAGCACAGATACGCAGTATTTT
clone size: -; V gene: TRBV6-1; D gene: -; J gene: TRBJ1-5; CDR3 protein: CASSEARDINQPQHF; CDR3 DNA: TGTGCCAGCAGTGAAGCAAGGGACATCAATCAGCCCCAGCATTTT
clone size: once; V gene: TRBV6-5; D gene: TRBD1; J gene: TRBJ1-1; CDR3 protein: CASSRDRETFF; CDR3 DNA: TGTGCCAGCAGTAGGGACAGGGAAACTTTCTTT